This T cell receptor (beta chain) was captured by sequencing in a study of CD8 T cells in Susac syndrome. Germline trimming cut 5 bases from V and 5 bases from J; bases unmatched to any gene: 5. This CDR3 is built from 15 residues. In germline, CDR1 is SGHTA, CDR2 FQGTGA. Sequencing targeted TCR beta in blood CD8+ and CD4+ T cells. Isolation of CD8+ and CD4+ T cells was performed negatively, whereas enrichment of TEMRA cells was done by FACS. An input of about 0.5 to 1 ug of RNA was subjected to reverse transcription using random hexamers. Amplification of TCR beta CDR3 across 54 Vbeta and 13 Jbeta was performed with immunoSEQ multiplex PCR. TCRdb used MiXCR to reprocess the immunoSEQ multiplex PCR reads, holding one entry per CDR3 protein. The sample holds 180,000 or so distinct CDR3 sequences; 90% to 95% are singletons and the top ten take roughly 0.088%.

This receptor was obtained from a human donor with multiple sclerosis. V gene TRBV7-3 combines with J gene TRBJ2-1, with 11 positions matching TRBD2. The sequenced sample was CD4+ T cells from PBMCs. CDR3 DNA sequence: TGTGCCAGCAGCCCTTCGACTAGCGGGGACAATGAGCAGTTCTTC. It yields the protein CASSPSTSGDNEQFF. Based on the CDR3 plus reference TRBV7-3 and TRBJ2-1, the full variable domain is GAGVSQTPSNKVTEKGKYVELRCDPISGHTALYWYRQSLGQGPEFLIYFQGTGAADDSGLPNDRFFAVRPEGSVSTLKIQRTERGDSAVYLCASSPSTSGDNEQFFGPGTRLTVL.